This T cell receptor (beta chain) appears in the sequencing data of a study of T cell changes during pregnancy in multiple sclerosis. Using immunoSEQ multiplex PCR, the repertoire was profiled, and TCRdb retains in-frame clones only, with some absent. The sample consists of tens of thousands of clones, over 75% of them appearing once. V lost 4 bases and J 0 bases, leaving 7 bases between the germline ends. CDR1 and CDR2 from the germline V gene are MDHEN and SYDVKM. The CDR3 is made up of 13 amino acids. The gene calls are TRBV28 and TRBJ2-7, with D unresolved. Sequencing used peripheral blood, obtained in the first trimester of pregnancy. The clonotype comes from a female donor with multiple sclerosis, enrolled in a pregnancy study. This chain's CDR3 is CASSSTDSYEQYF. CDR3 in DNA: TGTGCCAGCAGTTCGACTGACTCCTACGAGCAGTACTTC.